The entry below describes one T cell receptor (beta chain). What it binds is unknown. This record comes from a study of cytomegalovirus exposure and HLA in healthy donors. Study at large: From donors who were HLA-typed, an early data release held about 85 million unique TCRs.

The germline V and J ends were trimmed by 5 bases and 6 bases, with 10 bases remaining between them. This CDR3 is built from 12 residues. Germline values: CDR1 SQVTM, CDR2 ANQGSEA. Study-level findings and limits: Most TCR sequences showed up rarely, but some public TCRs showed up in many donors. An apparent linkage of common viral pathogens to several of the most significant clusters emerged in a later analysis.

The PCR used 60 Vbeta and 13 Jbeta primers. TCRdb keeps only in-frame clones here, not all; method: immunoSEQ multiplex PCR. The sample holds about 170,000 clones, approximately 72% seen once. Sequences were obtained from PBMCs. The chain has TRBV29-1 and TRBJ1-4; D call uncertain. The TCR sequence derives from a human donor in good health. The DNA for the CDR3 is TGCAGCGTTCGGGGAATTGATGAAAAACTGTTTTTT. Its translation is CSVRGIDEKLFF.